This TCR beta chain is drawn from a study of Ad26.COV2.S vaccination and SARS-CoV-2 variants. Study details: The authors gave Ad26.COV2.S intramuscularly, either once or twice 56 days apart. Study-level points and caveats: Reportedly, spike-specific CD8+ and CD4+ T cell responses achieved substantial breadth once vaccination had taken place. Vaccine recipients posted higher spike-specific TCR breadth than their placebo counterparts.

In the case of this clone: Its antigen remains unknown.

Treatment: about 20 received Ad26.COV2.S at low or high dose, single or two shots; roughly five received placebo; per-sample allocation not given. The samples date from day 63 after the first vaccine or placebo injection. The CDR3 is made up of 15 amino acids. The V end was cut by 4 bases, the J end by 0 bases, with 10 bases between. CDR1 and CDR2 from the germline V gene are SGHNT and YYREEE (reference sequence). TCRdb keeps only in-frame clones here, not all; method: immunoSEQ multiplex PCR. The profile shows around 450,000 clones, roughly nine tenths of them singletons. Specimen: peripheral blood, collected in a trial of Ad26.COV2.S vaccine versus placebo. V is TRBV5-4 and J is TRBJ1-4; D gene ambiguous. This clonotype originated in a person aged 18 to 59 who received the Ad26.COV2.S COVID-19 vaccine or a placebo. The CDR3 protein is CASSKQPTTNEKLFF. Here the CDR3 DNA reads TGTGCCAGCAGCAAACAGCCTACAACTAATGAAAAACTGTTTTTT. Complete variable domain (other parts from reference TRBV5-4 and TRBJ1-4): ETGVTQSPTHLIKTRGQQVTLRCSSQSGHNTVSWYQQALGQGPQFIFQYYREEENGRGNFPPRFSGLQFPNYSSELNVNALELDDSALYLCASSKQPTTNEKLFFGSGTQLSVL.